The next 31 T cell receptor beta chains were all read from a single sample in a study of blood T cell repertoires in COVID-19. Data came from immunoSEQ multiplex PCR; TCRdb stores just in-frame clones and leaves some out. The repertoire holds 110,000 or so clones, with 75% to 90% as singletons. Sequencing was performed on peripheral blood. The source is a woman aged 55-69 years with COVID-19, enrolled during active disease.

The rearrangement uses TRBV7-8 and TRBJ1-1; 8 nucleotides line up with TRBD1. Germline CDR1 reads SGHVS; CDR2 reads FQNEAQ. The CDR3 is made up of 16 amino acids. J gave up 4 bases and V 4 bases, and 11 bases lay outside the gene matches. The CDR3 protein is CASSSSDRGLGTEAFF. The CDR3 bases are TGTGCCAGCAGCTCCTCTGACAGGGGTCTTGGCACTGAAGCTTTCTTT.

Only one count was recorded for this clone. The V gene is TRBV7-9, the J gene TRBJ1-1; D not resolved. This CDR3 region has 17 residues. V was pared by 5 bases and J by 4 bases, with 23 bases between. Germline V lookup: CDR1 SEHNR, CDR2 FQNEAQ (reference sequence). The CDR3 reads CASSPTKIGRGITEAFF. The CDR3 region has the DNA TGTGCCAGCAGCCCGACAAAGATCGGACGGGGAATCACTGAAGCTTTCTTT.

This chain joins TRBV7-9 and TRBJ1-2; D is unclear. The CDR3 spans 15 residues. The V gene's germline CDR1 is SEHNR and CDR2 FQNEAQ (reference sequence). Trimming removed 5 bases from V and 9 bases from J, with 22 bases in between. CDR3 amino acids: CASSPAFSGVTSYTF. CDR3 nucleotides: TGTGCCAGCAGCCCCGCATTTAGCGGCGTGACAAGCTACACCTTC. Full variable domain (remainder filled in from reference TRBV7-9 and TRBJ1-2): DTGVSQNPRHKITKRGQNVTFRCDPISEHNRLYWYRQTLGQGPEFLTYFQNEAQLEKSRLLSDRFSAERPKGSFSTLEIQRTEQGDSAMYLCASSPAFSGVTSYTFGSGTRLTVV.

This clone was found a few times. The chain employs TRBV5-1 and TRBJ2-6, with D perhaps matching TRBD1 (6 bases). V shed 4 bases and J shed 0 bases, with 11 bases lying between them. Germline V lookup: CDR1 SGHRS, CDR2 YFSETQ. The CDR3 covers 16 residues. Written as DNA, the CDR3 is TGCGCCAGCAGCGGCCTGGACAGCTCTGGGGCCAACGTCCTGACTTTC. Its translation: CASSGLDSSGANVLTF.

The chain has TRBV18 and TRBJ2-1; 7 nucleotides align to TRBD1. Per the germline V gene, CDR1 is KGHSH and CDR2 is LQKENI. V gave up 3 bases and J gave up 3 bases; unmatched junction bases: 2. This CDR3 spans 14 amino acids. CDR3 amino acids: CASSPGQNYNEQFF. The DNA for the CDR3 is TGTGCCAGCTCACCGGGACAGAACTACAATGAGCAGTTCTTC.

The J gene is TRBJ1-6, the V gene TRBV6-5; 7 nucleotides align to TRBD1. From germline, CDR1 is MNHEY and CDR2 SVGAGI. With V trimmed by 10 bases and J by 6 bases, 12 bases remained unmatched. The CDR3 consists of 15 residues. The chain's CDR3 is CATNRGYGGNSPLHF. The CDR3 DNA reads TGTGCCACAAACAGGGGCTATGGAGGTAATTCACCCCTCCACTTT.

The chain couples TRBV4-3 to TRBJ1-2, with D perhaps matching TRBD1 (6 bases). The V end lost 0 bases, the J end lost 8 bases, and 16 bases lay between the germline ends. The CDR3 length is 15 residues. Looked up from germline, CDR1 is LGHNA and CDR2 is YSLEER. The DNA for the CDR3 is TGCGCCAGCAGCCAAGATAATTGGCGGGGGGCGGGCTACACCTTC. This gives the protein CASSQDNWRGAGYTF.

In its sample, this clone was seen once. The J gene is TRBJ1-3, the V gene TRBV4-1; 11 positions match TRBD1. The length of the CDR3 is 15 residues. The junction had 4 bases not matched to a gene; V was cut back by 4 bases and J by 5 bases. The germline gives CDR1 MGHRA, CDR2 YSYEKL. The CDR3 nucleotides read TGCGCCAGCAGCCTGGGACAGGGGGTAAGAAACACCATATATTTT. This translates into CASSLGQGVRNTIYF.

V gene TRBV5-1 combines with J gene TRBJ2-5; D unclear. Trimming took 0 bases from V and 2 from J, leaving 5 bases between them. Germline V gene data show CDR1 as SGHRS and CDR2 as YFSETQ. The CDR3 loop spans 13 amino acids. The CDR3 protein is CASSLDGQETQYF. CDR3 sequence (DNA): TGCGCCAGCAGCTTGGACGGGCAAGAGACCCAGTACTTC.

The chain employs TRBV5-8 and TRBJ1-3; the match to TRBD1 covers 11 bases. V lost 4 bases, J lost 1 base, and 7 bases stayed unmatched. The CDR3 runs to 17 residues. Germline values: CDR1 SGHTS, CDR2 YDEGEE. DNA for the CDR3: TGTGCCAGCAGCCGGGACAGGGGGAAAGGGTCTGGAAACACCATATATTTT. This translates into CASSRDRGKGSGNTIYF.

The chain recombines TRBV19 with TRBJ1-2; D perhaps matches TRBD1 (5 bases). Germline values: CDR1 LNHDA, CDR2 SQIVND (reference sequence). CDR3 length: 14 residues. Trimming left V 8 bases short and J 1 base short, with 14 bases between. CDR3 sequence reads: CASRRGGLNYGYTF. The CDR3 nucleotides read TGTGCCAGTCGCCGGGGGGGTCTTAACTATGGCTACACCTTC.

The chain couples TRBV19 to TRBJ1-2; 8 bases map to TRBD1. The V segment lost 6 bases and the J segment 5 bases; nucleotides outside the gene matches: 14. This CDR3 has 16 residues. Germline CDR1 is LNHDA and CDR2 is SQIVND (reference sequence). The CDR3 reads CASRMGQDSLGYGYTF. CDR3 nucleotide sequence: TGTGCCAGTAGGATGGGACAGGATTCGCTCGGGTATGGCTACACCTTC.

The rearrangement joins TRBV18 to TRBJ2-1; 8 nucleotides align to TRBD2. CDR1 and CDR2 (germline): KGHSH, LQKENI. The CDR3 is 13 residues long. V lost 3 bases and J lost 9; bases outside the gene matches: 4. The CDR3 region has the DNA TGTGCCAGCTCACCCAGCAGCGGGGGTGAGCAGTTCTTC. This encodes CASSPSSGGEQFF.

In this sample, this clone turned up once. V usage is TRBV19 and J usage is TRBJ1-1; perhaps TRBD1 as D (6 bases). This CDR3 is 13 amino acids long. V shed 8 bases and J shed 9 bases, with 19 bases lying between them. Germline V lookup: CDR1 LNHDA, CDR2 SQIVND (reference sequence). The CDR3 spells CASLEQGRGKAFF. CDR3 nucleotide sequence: TGTGCCAGTTTAGAACAGGGTCGCGGAAAAGCTTTCTTT.

The chain combines TRBV12-3 or TRBV12-4 with TRBJ1-1, with 7 bases lining up with TRBD1. This CDR3 region has 13 residues. Losses at the gene ends were 4 bases for V and 4 bases for J; bases not matched to a gene: 3. The CDR3 reads CASSSQGTTEAFF. The CDR3 bases are TGTGCCAGCAGTTCACAGGGGACCACTGAAGCTTTCTTT.

This clone was observed a few times. The chain links TRBV7-8 to TRBJ2-7; 9 positions match TRBD1. Germline CDR1 is SGHVS and CDR2 is FQNEAQ. V was clipped by 2 bases and J by 7 bases; unmatched bases: 9. The length of the CDR3 is 15 residues. Here the CDR3 reads CASSLWDRVSGEQYF. The CDR3 DNA is TGTGCCAGCAGCTTATGGGACAGGGTCTCTGGAGAGCAGTACTTC. Full variable domain (outside the CDR3, taken from reference TRBV7-8 and TRBJ2-7): GAGVSQSPRYKVAKRGQDVALRCDPISGHVSLFWYQQALGQGPEFLTYFQNEAQLDKSGLPSDRFFAERPEGSVSTLKIQRTQQEDSAVYLCASSLWDRVSGEQYFGPGTRLTVT.

The DNA for the CDR3 is TGCGCCAGCAGCCAAGATCGGGGGGGGGTTAACACTGAAGCTTTCTTT. As protein: CASSQDRGGVNTEAFF. The chain links TRBV4-1 to TRBJ1-1, with a weak D call TRBD1 (5 bases). Deletions cut 0 bases from V and 2 bases from J, with 13 bases between. CDR1 is MGHRA and CDR2 is YSYEKL in the germline V gene. The CDR3 consists of 16 residues.

This chain connects TRBV7-9 to TRBJ1-1; possibly TRBD1 for D (6 bases). This CDR3 is 15 amino acids long. V lost 5 bases to trimming and J lost 1 base, with 14 bases between them. Germline V gene data show CDR1 as SEHNR and CDR2 as FQNEAQ (reference sequence). CDR3 loop: CASSLLQGENTEAFF. CDR3 bases: TGTGCCAGCAGCCTATTACAGGGAGAGAACACTGAAGCTTTCTTT. The full variable domain, with the rest looked up from reference TRBV7-9 and TRBJ1-1, is DTGVSQNPRHKITKRGQNVTFRCDPISEHNRLYWYRQTLGQGPEFLTYFQNEAQLEKSRLLSDRFSAERPKGSFSTLEIQRTEQGDSAMYLCASSLLQGENTEAFFGQGTRLTVV.

The chain has TRBV3-1 (or the pseudogene TRBV3-2) and TRBJ1-1, with D perhaps TRBD1 (5 bases). CDR3 length: 14 residues. Trimming stripped 4 bases from V and 5 bases from J, with 14 bases between. Germline CDR1 reads LGHDT; CDR2 reads YNNKEL (reference sequence). This CDR3 reads CASSPERGITEAFF. The CDR3 DNA sequence: TGTGCCAGCAGCCCCGAACGGGGGATTACTGAAGCTTTCTTT.

V usage is TRBV9 and J usage is TRBJ1-5; TRBD1 aligns across 9 bases. This CDR3 has 15 residues. Germline values: CDR1 SGDLS, CDR2 YYNGEE. J lost 4 bases, V lost 4 bases, and 6 bases had no gene match. In DNA, the CDR3 is TGTGCCAGCAGCCCTACAGGGGGCCGGAATCAGCCCCAGCATTTT. Translation: CASSPTGGRNQPQHF.

The chain employs TRBV6-2 or TRBV6-3 and TRBJ2-7, with a weak D call TRBD2 (7 bases). The CDR3 contains 17 residues. Germline V gene sequence: CDR1 MNHEY, CDR2 SVGEGT. V gave up 0 bases and J gave up 2 bases, with 17 bases separating them. DNA for the CDR3: TGTGCCAGCAGTTACTCGGGGGCGGGACTACTAGCCTACGAGCAGTACTTC. It yields the protein CASSYSGAGLLAYEQYF.

The V gene is TRBV18, the J gene TRBJ1-6, with 8 bases matching TRBD1. V lost 5 bases to trimming and J lost 6 bases; unmatched junction nucleotides: 9. Germline V gives CDR1 KGHSH, CDR2 LQKENI. This CDR3 spans 16 amino acids. CDR3 sequence (DNA): TGTGCCAGCTCATCCTCGCAGGGGGCCCCTAATTCACCCCTCCACTTT. Amino acids: CASSSSQGAPNSPLHF.

The chain has TRBV19 and TRBJ2-2, with D perhaps matching TRBD2 (5 bases). Germline V gene lookup returns CDR1 LNHDA and CDR2 SQIVND (reference sequence). The V end lost 5 bases, the J end lost 7 bases, and 11 bases lay between the germline ends. This CDR3 has 13 residues. This CDR3 reads CASSARVGGELFF. CDR3 DNA: TGTGCCAGTAGTGCGCGGGTTGGCGGGGAGCTGTTTTTT.

The chain joins TRBV9 to TRBJ2-2, with D possibly TRBD1 on 5 matching bases. CDR1 and CDR2 from the germline V gene are SGDLS and YYNGEE. There are 17 residues in the CDR3. Trimming took off 4 bases at V and 3 bases at J, with 19 bases between the two ends. DNA of the CDR3: TGTGCCAGCAGCCGGCCCGCTCTCAGGGAATACACCGGGGAGCTGTTTTTT. Translated: CASSRPALREYTGELFF.

This chain uses TRBV5-6 with TRBJ1-2; TRBD1 matches 9 bases. Per the germline V gene, CDR1 is SGHDT and CDR2 is YYEEEE. Trimming cost V 4 bases and J 6 bases; bases outside gene matches: 19. The CDR3 covers 18 residues. The CDR3 nucleotides read TGTGCCAGCAGCCTCCATCCGGGACAGGGAATCGTCGGGCATGGCTACACCTTC. Translating it yields CASSLHPGQGIVGHGYTF.

This chain uses TRBV7-8 with TRBJ1-1; maybe TRBD1 (6 bases). The CDR3 spans 15 residues. V lost 2 bases and J lost 11, with 21 bases in between. Germline CDR1 reads SGHVS; CDR2 reads FQNEAQ. CDR3 DNA sequence: TGTGCCAGCAGCTTAATGTCAGGGGCCGCCTTGGGGGCTTTCTTT. This translates into CASSLMSGAALGAFF.

The genes are TRBV6-5 and TRBJ1-6, with D perhaps matching TRBD1 (6 bases). From germline, CDR1 is MNHEY and CDR2 SVGAGI. Trimming pared 6 bases from V and 7 bases from J, leaving 13 bases between. CDR3 size: 14 residues. For the CDR3, the DNA is TGTGCCAGCAGGAACAGGGTTCGGAATTCACCCCTCCACTTT. It specifies CASRNRVRNSPLHF.

The rearrangement links TRBV19 to TRBJ1-6, with D tentatively TRBD1 (6 bases). From germline, CDR1 is LNHDA and CDR2 SQIVND (reference sequence). The CDR3 consists of 13 residues. Trimming took 9 bases from V and 7 from J, leaving 13 bases between them. The CDR3 here is CASHREGNSPLHF. In DNA, the CDR3 is TGTGCCAGCCACAGGGAAGGGAATTCACCCCTCCACTTT.

The chain is built from TRBV10-3 and TRBJ1-2, with TRBD1 matching over 8 bases. Germline loops: CDR1 ENHRY, CDR2 SYGVKD. The length of the CDR3 is 14 residues. V lost 6 bases to trimming and J lost 3 bases; unmatched junction nucleotides: 6. CDR3 nucleotide sequence: TGTGCCATCAGAAGAGCGGGACAGGACTATGGCTACACCTTC. This codes for CAIRRAGQDYGYTF.

J is TRBJ2-5 and V is TRBV30; possibly TRBD1 for D (5 bases). The CDR3 is 12 amino acids. Germline V CDR1 and CDR2: GTSNPN, SVGIG (reference sequence). The CDR3 nucleotides are TGTGCTCTCAACGTGGGGCAGGGTGACCAGTACTTC. Translating gives CALNVGQGDQYF.

In its sample, this clone was seen a few times. The chain carries TRBV11-1 and TRBJ2-1, with TRBD1 matching 9 bases. Germline CDR1 is SGHAT and CDR2 is FQDESV (reference sequence). This CDR3 spans 15 amino acids. Trimming cost V 5 bases and J 7 bases; bases outside gene matches: 9. The CDR3, as DNA: TGTGCCAGCAGCCCCCGGGACAGGGAATTAAATGAGCAGTTCTTC. Translated, it gives CASSPRDRELNEQFF.